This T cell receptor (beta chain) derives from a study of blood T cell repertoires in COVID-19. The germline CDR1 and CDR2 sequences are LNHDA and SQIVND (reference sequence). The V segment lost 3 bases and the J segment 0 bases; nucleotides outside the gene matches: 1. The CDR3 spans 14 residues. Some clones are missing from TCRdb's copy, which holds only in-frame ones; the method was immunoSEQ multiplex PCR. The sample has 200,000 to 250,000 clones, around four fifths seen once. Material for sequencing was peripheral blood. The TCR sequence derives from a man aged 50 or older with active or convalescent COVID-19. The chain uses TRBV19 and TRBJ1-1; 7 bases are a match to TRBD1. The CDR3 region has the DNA TGTGCCAGTAGTATGGGACAGATGAACACTGAAGCTTTCTTT. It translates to CASSMGQMNTEAFF.